The clone carrying this TCR beta chain appeared a single time. The sample belongs to a study of blood T cell repertoires in COVID-19. Across the study: Acute-phase and convalescent COVID-19 samples originated in the United States, Italy and Spain. PBMCs, B-cell-depleted T cells, or T cells provided the cDNA or gDNA that made up the material.

Original processing methods: Amplified reference gene primers provided the basis for estimating nucleated cell counts. TCRdb's copy holds only in-frame clones and misses some; the assay was immunoSEQ multiplex PCR. D and trimming come from the DNA, and the V and J calls and clone size come from that table. Counted here are under 200,000 clones, 79% occurring once; the ten biggest clones make up around 8%. The CDR3 is made up of 13 amino acids. Germline V CDR1 and CDR2: MNHEY, SMNVEV (reference sequence). V was clipped by 0 bases and J by 4 bases, with 6 bases between them. This receptor was identified in a woman in her sixties with COVID-19, enrolled during active disease. Specimen: peripheral blood. The rearrangement joins TRBV27 to TRBJ1-2; the D gene is possibly TRBD1 (6 bases). For the CDR3, the DNA is TGTGCCAGCAGTTTATCAGGGGGCTATGGCTACACCTTC. Translated: CASSLSGGYGYTF.